Each of the 8 T cell receptor beta chains below was sequenced from the same sample in a study of Ad26.COV2.S vaccination and SARS-CoV-2 variants. Indicated treatment: over 15 received Ad26.COV2.S at low or high dose, single or two shots; 5 received placebo; per-sample allocation not given. On day 63 after the first injection, vaccine and placebo recipients gave samples. Clones were read by immunoSEQ multiplex PCR, and TCRdb kept only the in-frame ones, dropping some. This sample has fewer than 400,000 clones, with about 90% found just once. The source was peripheral blood, collected in a trial of Ad26.COV2.S vaccine versus placebo. These receptors came from a person between 18 and 65 years old who received the Ad26.COV2.S COVID-19 vaccine or a placebo.

J is TRBJ1-2 and V is TRBV13, with 9 bases matching TRBD1. Trimming took 3 bases from V and 8 from J; bases not matched to a gene: 10. This CDR3 has 15 amino acids. Germline lookup yields CDR1 PRHDT and CDR2 FYEKMQ (reference sequence). In nucleotides, the CDR3 is TGTGCCAGCAGCTTCTCGGGACAGGGAAGAGGAGGCTACACCTTC. This gives the protein CASSFSGQGRGGYTF.

CDR3 loop: CASSLGGSGNTIYF. The CDR3 nucleotides are TGTGCCAGCAGCTTAGGAGGGTCTGGAAACACCATATATTTT. The chain carries TRBV7-6 and TRBJ1-3; no clear D gene. The CDR3 loop spans 14 amino acids. Trimming cost V 1 base and J 1 base, with 5 bases left between them. Germline lookup yields CDR1 SGHVS and CDR2 FNYEAQ.

V and J are TRBV29-1 and TRBJ1-1, with D possibly being TRBD1 (5 bases). Germline V gives CDR1 SQVTM, CDR2 ANQGSEA. Trimming took off 4 bases at V and 0 bases at J, with 12 bases between the two ends. CDR3 length: 14 residues. For the CDR3, the DNA is TGCAGCGTTGGTGAGGGGTCTTTGAACACTGAAGCTTTCTTT. Translation: CSVGEGSLNTEAFF.

The count of this clone is one. This chain uses TRBV27 with TRBJ2-1, with a weak D call TRBD2 (5 bases). CDR3 size: 18 residues. Trimming removed 3 bases from V and 6 bases from J, with 24 bases in between. Germline V lookup: CDR1 MNHEY, CDR2 SMNVEV (reference sequence). The CDR3 here is CASSFSFFGSSPRNEQFF. Here the CDR3 DNA reads TGTGCCAGCAGTTTCTCGTTTTTTGGGAGTTCCCCCCGCAATGAGCAGTTCTTC.

The chain employs TRBV5-4 and TRBJ1-1; maybe TRBD1 (6 bases). This CDR3 has 13 amino acids. CDR1 is SGHNT and CDR2 is YYREEE in the germline V gene (reference sequence). V was cut by 5 bases and J by 3 bases, with 11 bases left in between. The CDR3 spells CASSLPGDTEAFF. CDR3 bases: TGTGCCAGCAGTCTCCCAGGGGACACTGAAGCTTTCTTT.

The chain links TRBV14 to TRBJ2-7, with 7 bases identical to TRBD2. V dropped 3 bases and J dropped 7; count of bases not matched to a gene: 9. The germline V gene encodes CDR1 SGHDN and CDR2 FVKESK. The CDR3 is 14 amino acids. The CDR3 nucleotides are TGTGCCAGCAGCCATAATGGGGGTAGCGGGGAGCAGTACGTC. Translating gives CASSHNGGSGEQYV.

This chain links TRBV9 with TRBJ2-3, with D possibly TRBD2 on 7 matching bases. Germline CDR1 and CDR2: SGDLS and YYNGEE. The CDR3 is 17 residues long. V was pared by 3 bases and J by 2 bases, with 19 bases between. This CDR3 reads CASSAGAASGHTDTQYF. The CDR3 DNA is TGTGCCAGCAGCGCGGGGGCCGCTAGCGGACACACAGATACGCAGTATTTT.

Only one count was recorded for this clone. This chain joins TRBV6-1 and TRBJ1-1; TRBD1 is a possible D gene (6 bases). Trimming left V 5 bases short and J 5 bases short, with 12 bases between. Germline lookup yields CDR1 MNHNS and CDR2 SASEGT. CDR3 length: 13 residues. CDR3 sequence (DNA): TGTGCCAGCAGTTTCAGGGGTGGAACTGAAGCTTTCTTT. This gives the protein CASSFRGGTEAFF.